A selection of T cell receptor beta chains follows, all from one sample in a study of T-cell reconstitution after alpha-beta-depleted transplantation in children. TCRdb passed the PCR reads through MiXCR, listing each CDR3 protein once. The table has approximately 290,000 distinct CDR3 sequences, about 9.9% seen once. The starting material was peripheral blood, obtained 180 days after TCRalphabeta/CD19-depleted stem cell transplant. These receptors were collected from a male patient between 2 and 9 years old who had a stem cell transplant for chronic granulomatous disease, so the T cells may come from the graft donor. The CDR3 runs from the conserved cysteine through the conserved F or W. The D gene is left open where the match is weak. Only some rows state a clone size, as once, few, many or a class for expanded clones.

clone_size j_call v_call d_call cdr3_nt cdr3_aa
many TRBJ2-2 TRBV20-1 NA TGCAGTGCTAGATTAAGCGGGCCTAACACCGGGGAGCTGTTTTTT CSARLSGPNTGELFF
many TRBJ2-3 TRBV29-1 TRBD1 TGCAGCGTTGAAGGGGGGACAGGGCCAGATACGCAGTATTTT CSVEGGTGPDTQYF
many TRBJ2-7 TRBV12-3/TRBV12-4 TRBD1 TGTGCCAGCAGGCGACAGGGGGGCTCCTACGAGCAGTACTTC CASRRQGGSYEQYF
many TRBJ2-1 TRBV21-1 NA TGTGCCAGCAGCAAATGGAAAAATTCGTCTAGCCCAAACAATGAGCAGTTCTTC CASSKWKNSSSPNNEQFF
many TRBJ2-1 TRBV14 NA TGTGCCAGCAGCACTCTAGCCACCTCCTACAATGAGCAGTTCTTC CASSTLATSYNEQFF
NA TRBJ2-1 TRBV12-3/TRBV12-4 NA TGTGCCAGCATAACTAGCTTTAGCTCCTACAATGAGCAGTTCTTC CASITSFSSYNEQFF
many TRBJ2-5 TRBV7-9 NA TGTGCCAGCAGCTCCAACTTACAAGAGACCCAGTACTTC CASSSNLQETQYF
few TRBJ2-1 TRBV5-4 NA TGTGCCAGCAGCCCGCAGGGGACCAAGTACAATGAGCAGTTCTTC CASSPQGTKYNEQFF
many TRBJ2-7 TRBV12-3/TRBV12-4 NA TGTGCCAGCAGTTTAGCGGGGTGGAACGAGCAGTACTTC CASSLAGWNEQYF
many TRBJ2-3 TRBV28 TRBD2 TGTGCCAGCAGTTTAGGGCCGGGACTAGCGGTAACAGATACGCAGTATTTT CASSLGPGLAVTDTQYF
many TRBJ2-3 TRBV6-2/TRBV6-3 TRBD2 TGTGCCAGCAGTTATCCCGGGACTAGATCAGATACGCAGTATTTT CASSYPGTRSDTQYF
many TRBJ2-7 TRBV3-1 TRBD2 TGTGCCAGCAGCCAGGGACCGGGACTAGCGGGGGTCTCCTACGAGCAGTACTTC CASSQGPGLAGVSYEQYF
NA TRBJ2-3 TRBV18 NA TGTGCCAGCTCACCACTTCGGCCCAATCGGACCCCTAGCACAGATACGCAGTATTTT CASSPLRPNRTPSTDTQYF
many TRBJ2-7 TRBV7-6 NA TGTGCCAGCAGCAATACCGTTATAGGGAGCTACGAGCAGTACTTC CASSNTVIGSYEQYF
many TRBJ1-1 TRBV6-2/TRBV6-3 NA TGTGCCAGCAGTTTGGGATGGGGGAACACTGAAGCTTTCTTT CASSLGWGNTEAFF
many TRBJ2-2 TRBV3-1 NA TGTGCCAGCAGCCGCGCTCGGGTTATGGACACCGGGGAGCTGTTTTTT CASSRARVMDTGELFF
many TRBJ1-6 TRBV7-2 NA TGTGCCAGCAGCTTAAGGCCGGCACCCCTCCACTTT CASSLRPAPLHF
many TRBJ2-1 TRBV19 NA TGTGCCAGTAGTATAGCGGCAGGGGACTACAATGAGCAGTTCTTC CASSIAAGDYNEQFF
few TRBJ2-7 TRBV20-1 NA TGCAGTGCTAGAGATTTAGGAAGAGGGCAGTACTTC CSARDLGRGQYF
many TRBJ2-2 TRBV12-3/TRBV12-4 TRBD1 TGTGCCACCGGGGACAGGGCGAACACCGGGGAGCTGTTTTTT CATGDRANTGELFF
many TRBJ1-5 TRBV7-6 TRBD1 TGTGCCAGCAGCTTAGGGTCAGGGGGGGGTTATAGCAATCAGCCCCAGCATTTT CASSLGSGGGYSNQPQHF
many TRBJ2-1 TRBV6-2/TRBV6-3 NA TGTGCCAGCAGTTACCCCCGACCTGGGAGTGAGCAGTTCTTC CASSYPRPGSEQFF
many TRBJ1-1 TRBV29-1 NA TGCAGCGTGGAGGCGAAGAAAGCTTTCTTT CSVEAKKAFF
NA TRBJ1-4 TRBV29-1 NA TGCAGCGTTGTAGCCACAACTAATGAAAAACTGTTTTTT CSVVATTNEKLFF
many TRBJ1-5 TRBV15 NA TGTGCCACCAGCTCCACCGGGACACCGTCGCAGCCCCAGCATTTT CATSSTGTPSQPQHF
few TRBJ2-3 TRBV3-1 TRBD2 TGTGCCAGCAGCGAAGATTTTCTAGCGGGAGGTTGGAGCACAGATACGCAGTATTTT CASSEDFLAGGWSTDTQYF
NA TRBJ2-3 TRBV7-9 NA TGTGCCAGCACCCGCGGTAGCACAGATACGCAGTATTTT CASTRGSTDTQYF
NA TRBJ1-1 TRBV20-1 NA TGCTGCGCTAGAGTGGGTCTTGGGGCAGGTGAAGCTTTCTTT CCARVGLGAGEAFF
NA TRBJ2-1 TRBV19 NA TGTGCCAGTAGTATTTCAGCGACCAATGAGCAGTTCTTC CASSISATNEQFF
many TRBJ2-3 TRBV2 TRBD2 TGTGCCAGGGACAAGCGGGAGGAGTCAGATACGCAGTATTTT CARDKREESDTQYF
many TRBJ2-3 TRBV28 NA TGTGCCAGCAGAGTGACTCAGCGGAGACGGGTCACAGATACGCAGTATTTT CASRVTQRRRVTDTQYF
few TRBJ1-1 TRBV19 TRBD1 TGTGCCAGTAGTATCCAATATGGGACAGTTGAAGCTTTCTTT CASSIQYGTVEAFF
many TRBJ1-2 TRBV5-1 TRBD1 TGCGCCAGCAGCTCCACAGGGGAGAGAGGCGGCTACACCTTC CASSSTGERGGYTF
many TRBJ2-5 TRBV2 TRBD2 TGTGCCAGCAGGGGACTAGCGGGAGTGCTACAAGAGACCCAGTACTTC CASRGLAGVLQETQYF
NA TRBJ2-3 TRBV19 TRBD1 TGTGCCAGTAGCGGGACAGGGGGCGCCTCAGATACGCAGTATTTT CASSGTGGASDTQYF
many TRBJ2-7 TRBV21-1 NA TGTGCCAGCAGCACAACGTGGACACCGGATCTAAACGAGCAGTACTTC CASSTTWTPDLNEQYF
many TRBJ1-1 TRBV20-1 NA TGCAGTGCTAGATCCAGGAACACTGAAGCTTTCTTT CSARSRNTEAFF
many TRBJ2-7 TRBV9 TRBD1 TGTGCCAGCAGCCGCGGCCACAAGACAGGGGGGTACGAGCAGTACTTC CASSRGHKTGGYEQYF
many TRBJ2-1 TRBV5-1 TRBD2 TGCGCCAGCAGCTTGGTAGCGGGAGTCTCCTACAATGAGCAGTTCTTC CASSLVAGVSYNEQFF
many TRBJ2-7 TRBV7-9 NA TGTGCCAGCAGCGCTCTTAGTGGAGATTACGAGCAGTACTTC CASSALSGDYEQYF
many TRBJ1-1 TRBV20-1 NA TGCAGTGTGAGGGATCGGGGGCTTAAGAACACTGAAGCTTTCTTT CSVRDRGLKNTEAFF
many TRBJ2-3 TRBV7-3 TRBD2 TGTGCCAGCAGCTTATTTGCGGGGGGTACAGATACGCAGTATTTT CASSLFAGGTDTQYF
many TRBJ2-7 TRBV11-1 TRBD1 TGTGCCAGCAGCTCCCGGGACAGGGGGCTACACGAGCAGTACTTC CASSSRDRGLHEQYF
many TRBJ2-5 TRBV6-2/TRBV6-3 TRBD1 TGTGCCAGCAGTCTGGGCACGCAGGGGGCCCAGTACTTC CASSLGTQGAQYF
many TRBJ1-1 TRBV5-1 NA TGCGCCAGCAGCATAGTATGGGCCAGGAGCAAGAACACTGAAGCTTTCTTT CASSIVWARSKNTEAFF
many TRBJ2-3 TRBV9 NA TGTGCCAGCAGCTCCCGGACAGCTAGCACAGATACGCAGTATTTT CASSSRTASTDTQYF
many TRBJ1-1 TRBV20-1 NA TGCAGTGCAAAAAGGACAGCCCCAATGAACACTGAAGCTTTCTTT CSAKRTAPMNTEAFF
many TRBJ2-1 TRBV4-2 NA TGTGCCAGCAGCCAAGAGGGCCAGGGGAGGATATACAATGAGCAGTTCTTC CASSQEGQGRIYNEQFF
many TRBJ2-3 TRBV12-3/TRBV12-4 TRBD2 TGTGCCAGCACACCCGGGACTACACAGGCAGATACGCAGTATTTT CASTPGTTQADTQYF
many TRBJ2-2 TRBV4-2 NA TGTGCCAGCAGCGCTTTGCGGAGGCACACCGGGGAGCTGTTTTTT CASSALRRHTGELFF